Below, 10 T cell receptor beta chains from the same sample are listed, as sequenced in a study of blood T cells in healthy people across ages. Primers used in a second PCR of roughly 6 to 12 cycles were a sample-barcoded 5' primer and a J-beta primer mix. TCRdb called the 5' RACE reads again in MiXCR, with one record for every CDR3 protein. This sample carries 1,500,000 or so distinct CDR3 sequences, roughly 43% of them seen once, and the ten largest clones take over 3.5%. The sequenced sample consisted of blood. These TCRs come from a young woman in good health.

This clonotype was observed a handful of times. Written as DNA, the CDR3 is TGTGCCAGCAGCCCCCGGACAGGGGGCGCAATATATGGCTACACCTTC. Protein: CASSPRTGGAIYGYTF. This sequence joins TRBV3-1 and TRBJ1-2, with TRBD1 matching over 11 bases. Germline V gene sequence: CDR1 LGHDT, CDR2 YNNKEL (reference sequence). V lost 4 bases, J lost 5 bases, and 9 bases stayed unmatched. CDR3 length: 16 amino acids.

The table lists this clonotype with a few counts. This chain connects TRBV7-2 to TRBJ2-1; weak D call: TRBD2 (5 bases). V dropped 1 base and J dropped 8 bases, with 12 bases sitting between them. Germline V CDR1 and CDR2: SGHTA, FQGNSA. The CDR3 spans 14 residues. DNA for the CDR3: TGTGCCAGCAGCTTAGGTAGCGCCCCGGATGAGCAGTTCTTC. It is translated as CASSLGSAPDEQFF.

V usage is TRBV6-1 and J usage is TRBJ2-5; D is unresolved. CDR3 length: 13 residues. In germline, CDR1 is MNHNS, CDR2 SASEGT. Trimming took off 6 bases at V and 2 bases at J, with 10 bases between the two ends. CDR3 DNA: TGTGCCAGCAGAAGGCTATTTCAAGAGACCCAGTACTTC. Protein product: CASRRLFQETQYF.

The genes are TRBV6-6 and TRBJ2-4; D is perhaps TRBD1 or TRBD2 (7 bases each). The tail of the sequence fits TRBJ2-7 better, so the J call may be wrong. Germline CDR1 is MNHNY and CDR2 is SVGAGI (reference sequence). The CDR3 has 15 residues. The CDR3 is CASSLGQAGDYEQYF. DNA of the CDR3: TGTGCCAGCAGCCTTGGACAGGCGGGGGATTACGAGCAGTACTTC.

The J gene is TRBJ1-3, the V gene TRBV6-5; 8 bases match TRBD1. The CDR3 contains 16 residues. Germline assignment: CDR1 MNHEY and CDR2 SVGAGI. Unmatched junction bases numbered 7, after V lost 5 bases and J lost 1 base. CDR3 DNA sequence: TGTGCCAGCAGTACCACCGGGACAGGTTCTGGAAACACCATATATTTT. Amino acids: CASSTTGTGSGNTIYF.

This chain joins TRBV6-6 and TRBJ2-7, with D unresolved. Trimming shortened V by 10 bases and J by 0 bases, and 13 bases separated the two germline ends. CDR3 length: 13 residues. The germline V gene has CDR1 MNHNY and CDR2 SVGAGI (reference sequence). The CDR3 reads CATSGTLSYEQYF. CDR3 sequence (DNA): TGTGCCACATCAGGCACCCTCTCCTACGAGCAGTACTTC.

The CDR3 reads CATSRGRGDNEQFF. DNA for the CDR3: TGTGCCACCAGTCGTGGGAGGGGCGACAATGAGCAGTTCTTC. The chain carries TRBV24-1 and TRBJ2-1; 7 positions agree with TRBD2. V lost 6 bases to trimming and J lost 5 bases; unmatched junction nucleotides: 6. The V gene's germline CDR1 is KGHDR and CDR2 SFDVKD. The CDR3 is 14 residues long.

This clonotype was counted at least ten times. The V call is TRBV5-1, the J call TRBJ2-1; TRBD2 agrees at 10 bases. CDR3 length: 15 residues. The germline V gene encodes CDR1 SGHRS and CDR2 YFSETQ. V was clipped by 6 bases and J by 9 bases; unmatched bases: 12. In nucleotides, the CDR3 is TGCGCCAGCATCTACGACTTAGCGGGAGGTAGTGAGCAGTTCTTC. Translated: CASIYDLAGGSEQFF.

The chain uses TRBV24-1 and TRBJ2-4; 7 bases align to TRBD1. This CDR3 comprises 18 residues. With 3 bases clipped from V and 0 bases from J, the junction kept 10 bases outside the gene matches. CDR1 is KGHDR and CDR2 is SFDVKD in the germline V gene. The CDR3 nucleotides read TGTGCCACCAGTGATCTAACCGGGACAGATATAGCCAAAAACATTCAGTACTTC. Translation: CATSDLTGTDIAKNIQYF.

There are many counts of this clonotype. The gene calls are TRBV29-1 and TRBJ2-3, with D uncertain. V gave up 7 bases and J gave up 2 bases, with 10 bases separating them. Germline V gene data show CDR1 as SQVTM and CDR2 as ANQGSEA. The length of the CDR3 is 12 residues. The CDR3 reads CSGRASTDTQYF. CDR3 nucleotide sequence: TGCAGCGGTAGAGCCTCCACAGATACGCAGTATTTT.